This TCR beta chain came from a study of T cell responses to AZD1222 COVID-19 vaccine. Study outcomes and limitations: Breadth and depth of Spike-specific TCRs rose after two AZD1222 doses.

Profiled with immunoSEQ multiplex PCR; TCRdb holds only in-frame clones, not every one. The sample consists of 120,000 or so clones, around 90% of them appearing once. This clone is a singleton in its sample. The antigen remains unidentified. Trimming cost V 4 bases and J 9 bases, with 28 bases left between them. The CDR3 runs 17 residues. Germline V gene sequence: CDR1 SGHDN, CDR2 FVKESK. This chain uses TRBV14 with TRBJ2-7; either TRBD1 or TRBD2 may fit D (5 bases each). The source of this sequence is an adult in good health. The starting material was peripheral blood, obtained on day 0 of AZD1222 vaccination. The CDR3 region has the DNA TGTGCCAGCAGCCCGCTAGGTTCCGGGACGGTGGTGATTGGGCAGTACTTC. Residues: CASSPLGSGTVVIGQYF. The full variable domain, in which reference TRBV14 and TRBJ2-7 provide the parts outside the CDR3, is EAGVTQFPSHSVIEKGQTVTLRCDPISGHDNLYWYRRVMGKEIKFLLHFVKESKQDESGMPNNRFLAERTGGTYSTLKVQPAELEDSGVYFCASSPLGSGTVVIGQYFGPGTRLTVT.